The clone carrying this T cell receptor (beta chain) was recorded a few times. What it binds is not known. Sequencing was performed with immunoSEQ multiplex PCR; in TCRdb, only in-frame clones are kept and a portion is missing. The sample holds some 130,000 clones, 80% seen once. The data stem from a study of a mutant IDH1 vaccine in newly diagnosed glioma. Study in general: The treated population exhibited a male proportion of roughly 62%, a female proportion of about 38%, and a mean age of roughly 41 years.

Time point noted: week 11, during vaccination. Vaccine doses each comprised 300 ug of mutant IDH1 20-mer peptide, with topical imiquimod. Looked up from germline, CDR1 is SGHTA and CDR2 is FQGNSA. V was shortened by 1 base and J by 2 bases, with 9 bases between the two germline ends. CDR3 length: 15 amino acids. The specimen comprised PBMCs, sampled from a glioma patient whose treatment included an IDH1 peptide vaccine. This clonotype was sampled from a man aged 35-49 years with glioma. The chain recombines TRBV7-2 with TRBJ2-1; D may be TRBD2 (6 bases). In DNA, the CDR3 is TGTGCCAGCAGCTTAGTGCGGGGCCCCTACAATGAGCAGTTCTTC. It codes for CASSLVRGPYNEQFF.